This is a list of T cell receptor beta chains from one sample in a study of identifying expanded T cells in peripheral blood. TCRdb's copy holds only in-frame clones and misses some; the assay was immunoSEQ multiplex PCR. The sample shows 90,000 to 95,000 clones, approximately 86% of them seen only once. The specimen was blood. All receptors come from a person aged 18 to 70 in good health. Each CDR3 is given with its conserved first and last residue. A D gene is named only where the DNA matches it firmly. Size values are once, few and many counts, or a class for expanded clones, and some rows have none.

v_call	j_call	d_call	clone_size	cdr3_nt	cdr3_aa
TRBV19	TRBJ1-2	-	few	TGTGCCTCCTCGGTCGGAGACTATGGCTACACCTTC	CASSVGDYGYTF
TRBV11-3	TRBJ2-3	TRBD2	-	TGTGCCAGCAGCTTAGGGTTAGCGGGAGGGACAGATACGCAGTATTTT	CASSLGLAGGTDTQYF
TRBV4-1	TRBJ2-5	-	-	TGCGCCAGCAGCCAGTACTCCGGGGCACAAGAGACCCAGTACTTC	CASSQYSGAQETQYF
TRBV7-9	TRBJ2-7	-	once	TGTGCCAGCAGCTTTGGCTCCCTTGACGAGCAGTACTTC	CASSFGSLDEQYF
TRBV5-1	TRBJ2-1	-	-	TGCGCCAGCAGCTTCGGCCAGGGAACCAATGAGCAGTTCTTC	CASSFGQGTNEQFF
TRBV19	TRBJ2-1	TRBD1	-	TGTGCCAGTAGAGCCGGGACAGAGCTCTACAATGAGCAGTTCTTC	CASRAGTELYNEQFF
TRBV5-1	TRBJ2-2	-	-	TGCGCCAGCAGCTTGGGCGGGAACACCGGGGAGCTGTTTTTT	CASSLGGNTGELFF
TRBV18	TRBJ2-4	-	-	TGTGCCAGCTCTCCCACGGACAGCCTGTGGGAAAACATTCAGTACTTC	CASSPTDSLWENIQYF
TRBV18	TRBJ1-5	-	-	TGTGCCAGCTCACCCCTTTCCACAAATAGCAATCAGCCCCAGCATTTT	CASSPLSTNSNQPQHF
TRBV10-3	TRBJ1-1	-	-	TGTGCCATCAGTGTACGGAACACTGAAGCTTTCTTT	CAISVRNTEAFF
TRBV5-1	TRBJ2-2	-	-	TGCGCCAGCAGCTTGTACGGGGAGGACACCGGGGAGCTGTTTTTT	CASSLYGEDTGELFF
TRBV5-6	TRBJ1-2	TRBD1	few	TGTGCCAGCAGCTCGACAGGGCTTACCTATGGCTACACCTTC	CASSSTGLTYGYTF